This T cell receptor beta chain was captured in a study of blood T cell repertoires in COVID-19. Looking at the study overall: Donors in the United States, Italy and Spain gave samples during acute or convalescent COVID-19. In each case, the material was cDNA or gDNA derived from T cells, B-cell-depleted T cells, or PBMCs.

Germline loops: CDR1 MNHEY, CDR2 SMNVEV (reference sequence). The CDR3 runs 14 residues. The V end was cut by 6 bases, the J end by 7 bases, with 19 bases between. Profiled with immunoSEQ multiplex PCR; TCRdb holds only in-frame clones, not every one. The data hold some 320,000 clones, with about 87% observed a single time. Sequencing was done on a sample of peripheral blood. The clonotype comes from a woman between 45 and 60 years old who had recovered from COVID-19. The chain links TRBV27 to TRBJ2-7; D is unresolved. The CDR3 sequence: CASSPAPWPGEQYF. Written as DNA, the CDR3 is TGTGCCAGCAGCCCCGCACCTTGGCCCGGGGAGCAGTACTTC.